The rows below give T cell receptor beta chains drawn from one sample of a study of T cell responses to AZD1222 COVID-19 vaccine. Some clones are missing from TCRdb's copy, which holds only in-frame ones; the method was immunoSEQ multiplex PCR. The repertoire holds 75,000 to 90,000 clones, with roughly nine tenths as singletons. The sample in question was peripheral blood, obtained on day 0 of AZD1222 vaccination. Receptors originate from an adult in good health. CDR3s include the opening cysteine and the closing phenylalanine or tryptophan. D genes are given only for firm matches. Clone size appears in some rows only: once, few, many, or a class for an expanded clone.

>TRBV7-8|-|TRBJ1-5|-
TGTGCCAGCAGCAACCGGCGGGAGCGCAATCAGCCCCAGCATTTT
CASSNRRERNQPQHF
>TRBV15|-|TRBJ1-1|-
TGTGCCACCAGCAGAGAACACTTAAGGGAAGCTTTCTTT
CATSREHLREAFF
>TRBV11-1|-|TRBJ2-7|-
TGTGCCAGCAACTCTTGGGGATCATCTTGGGGCGAGCAGTACTTC
CASNSWGSSWGEQYF
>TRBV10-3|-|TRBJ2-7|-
TGTGCCATCAGTGACTCAGAAACAGGGAGTCGGTCCTACGAGCAGTACTTC
CAISDSETGSRSYEQYF
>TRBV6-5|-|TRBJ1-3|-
TGTGCCAGCAACCAGGCCGGGAACGGGGCGGACACCATATATTTT
CASNQAGNGADTIYF
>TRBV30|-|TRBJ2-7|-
TGTGCCTGGAACCTCGGTAGCGGATCCTCCTACGAGCAGTACTTC
CAWNLGSGSSYEQYF
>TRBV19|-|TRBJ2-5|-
TGTGCCAGTAATAGGGACAGCTCCCGGGGGGAGACCCAGTACTTC
CASNRDSSRGETQYF
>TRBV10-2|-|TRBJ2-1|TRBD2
TGCGCCAGCAGAGTAACTAGCGGGAGCTACAATGAGCAGTTCTTC
CASRVTSGSYNEQFF
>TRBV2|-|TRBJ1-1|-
TGTGCCAGCGGGTGGTACGGGGTCGAAGCTTTCTTT
CASGWYGVEAFF
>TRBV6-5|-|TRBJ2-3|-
TGTGCCAGCAGCCGCAGGGCTACAGATACGCAGTATTTT
CASSRRATDTQYF
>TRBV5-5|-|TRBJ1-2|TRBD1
TGTGCCAGCAGCGGCTGGACAGGGACGAGGGGCTACACCTTC
CASSGWTGTRGYTF
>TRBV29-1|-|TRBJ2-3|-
TGCAGCGTCGGGAACGGGGCTTCAGGGGATACGCAGTATTTT
CSVGNGASGDTQYF
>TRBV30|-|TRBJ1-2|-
TGTGCCTTAAACAGGGTTCCTTATGGCTACACCTTC
CALNRVPYGYTF
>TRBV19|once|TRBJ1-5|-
TGTGCCAGTAGTATAGATCGAGGAGGGAGTTCCGGCTCTAGCAATCAGCCCCAGCATTTT
CASSIDRGGSSGSSNQPQHF
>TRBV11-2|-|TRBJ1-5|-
TGTGCCAGCAGCTTAGAGAGGGGATCCAATCAGCCCCAGCATTTT
CASSLERGSNQPQHF
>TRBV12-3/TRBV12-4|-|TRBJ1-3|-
TGTGCCAGCAGTTTGAGGGGCGACACCATATATTTT
CASSLRGDTIYF
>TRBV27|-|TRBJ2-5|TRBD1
TGTGCCAGCAGTCCCTCCCGGGACAGGGTTACCCAGTACTTC
CASSPSRDRVTQYF
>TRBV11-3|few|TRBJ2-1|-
TGTGCCAGCAGCATCGATTCTGACAATGAGCAGTTCTTC
CASSIDSDNEQFF
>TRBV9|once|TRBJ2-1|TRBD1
TGTGCCAGCAGCGCTCGGACAGGGTTAGGGAATGAGCAGTTCTTC
CASSARTGLGNEQFF
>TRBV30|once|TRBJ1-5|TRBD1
TGTGCCTGGACCCGGACAGGGGGCCATCAGCCCCAGCATTTT
CAWTRTGGHQPQHF
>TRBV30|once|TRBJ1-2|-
TGTGCCTGGAGTTTACGGAGTCAGGCCTATGGCTACACCTTC
CAWSLRSQAYGYTF